The text below deals with one T cell receptor beta chain. Its antigen is still unknown. 13 Jbeta primers and 60 Vbeta primers were used for the PCR. Here immunoSEQ multiplex PCR was the method, and the copy in TCRdb shows in-frame clones only, minus some. Of some 110,000 clones listed, 80% to 90% were seen once; the top ten hold 1.5% to 2%. The data stem from a study of cytomegalovirus exposure and HLA in healthy donors. About the research overall: Among about 179 million T cells, an earlier analysis found about 110 million unique TCR beta sequences.

V shed 3 bases, J shed 8 bases, and the junction held 9 bases outside the gene matches. This CDR3 has 15 residues. Germline V CDR1 and CDR2: LNHDA, SQIVND (reference sequence). Overall study results and limits: In a later analysis, a missense DCLRE1C variant was linked to TCR beta V- and J-gene trimming. Of the V segments, some could not be distinguished, including TRBV6-2 and TRBV6-3, and were excluded.

The V call is TRBV19, the J call TRBJ1-2, with TRBD1 matching 10 bases. The sequencing input was PBMCs. This clonotype originated in a man between 45 and 60 years old in good health and CMV-seronegative. In DNA form, the CDR3 reads TGTGCCAGTAGTATCCCGGGACAGGGGACATTCGGCTACACCTTC. Translating it yields CASSIPGQGTFGYTF.